This T cell receptor beta chain is from a study of blood T cell repertoires in COVID-19. Study-wide background: Samples taken during acute and convalescent COVID-19 were collected in the United States, Italy and Spain.

The CDR3 extends over 14 amino acids. V was shortened by 6 bases and J by 0 bases, with 11 bases between the two germline ends. The V gene's germline CDR1 is MDHEN and CDR2 SYDVKM. Everyone who took part was roughly 18 to 89 years old, and they came from about 23 US areas. Researchers sorted participants into cohorts using their self-reported clinical history. In the original analysis: Cell counts per sample came from amplifying reference gene primers. Profiled with immunoSEQ multiplex PCR; TCRdb holds only in-frame clones, not every one. D and trimming were read from the DNA, whereas the V and J calls and clone size are those reported in that table. The table shows 150,000 to 200,000 clones, with around 84% occurring only once.

What was sequenced was PBMCs or T cells enriched from blood (not recorded which). This chain links TRBV28 with TRBJ1-1; D unclear. The sequence derives from a man aged 50 to 60 who had recovered from COVID-19. DNA for the CDR3: TGTGCCAGCAGCTTACCGACTCTGAACACTGAAGCTTTCTTT. Translation: CASSLPTLNTEAFF.